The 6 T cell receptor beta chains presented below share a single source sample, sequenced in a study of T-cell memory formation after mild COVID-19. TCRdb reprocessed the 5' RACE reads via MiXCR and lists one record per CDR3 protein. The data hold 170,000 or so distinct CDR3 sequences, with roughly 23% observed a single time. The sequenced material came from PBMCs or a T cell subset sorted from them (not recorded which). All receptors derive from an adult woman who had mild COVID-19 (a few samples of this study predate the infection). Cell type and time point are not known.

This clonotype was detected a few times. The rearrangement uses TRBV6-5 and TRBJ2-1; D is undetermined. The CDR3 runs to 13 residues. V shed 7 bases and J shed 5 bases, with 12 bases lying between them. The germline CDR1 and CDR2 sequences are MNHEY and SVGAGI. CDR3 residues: CASKWVSHNEQFF. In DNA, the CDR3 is TGTGCCAGCAAGTGGGTGAGTCACAATGAGCAGTTCTTC.

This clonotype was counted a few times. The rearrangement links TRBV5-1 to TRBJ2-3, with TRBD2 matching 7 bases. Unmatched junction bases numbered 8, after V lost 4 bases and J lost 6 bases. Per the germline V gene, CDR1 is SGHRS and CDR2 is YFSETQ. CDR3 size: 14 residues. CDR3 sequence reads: CASSPGTTLDTQYF. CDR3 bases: TGCGCCAGCAGCCCCGGGACTACCTTGGATACGCAGTATTTT.

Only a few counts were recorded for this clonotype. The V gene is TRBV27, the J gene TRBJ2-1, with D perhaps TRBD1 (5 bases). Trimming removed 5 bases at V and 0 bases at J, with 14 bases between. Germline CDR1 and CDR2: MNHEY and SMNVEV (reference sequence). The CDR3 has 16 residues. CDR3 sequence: CASSPRQTVSYNEQFF. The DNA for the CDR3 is TGTGCCAGCAGTCCCCGACAGACTGTCTCCTACAATGAGCAGTTCTTC.

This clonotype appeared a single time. CDR3 coding DNA: TGTGCAAGTTCACCAAGAGCGCTAGCGGGAGGGCCCTACAATGAGCAGTTCTTC. This codes for CASSPRALAGGPYNEQFF. The J gene is TRBJ2-1, the V gene TRBV5-4; 12 bases agree with TRBD2. The CDR3 extends over 18 amino acids. Germline V lookup: CDR1 SGHNT, CDR2 YYREEE (reference sequence).

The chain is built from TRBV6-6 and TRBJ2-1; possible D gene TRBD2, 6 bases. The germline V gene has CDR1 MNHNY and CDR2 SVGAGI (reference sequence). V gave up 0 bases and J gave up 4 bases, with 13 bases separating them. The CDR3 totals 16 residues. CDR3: CASSYSILAPYNEQFF. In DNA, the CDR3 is TGTGCCAGCAGTTACTCTATCCTAGCGCCTTACAATGAGCAGTTCTTC.

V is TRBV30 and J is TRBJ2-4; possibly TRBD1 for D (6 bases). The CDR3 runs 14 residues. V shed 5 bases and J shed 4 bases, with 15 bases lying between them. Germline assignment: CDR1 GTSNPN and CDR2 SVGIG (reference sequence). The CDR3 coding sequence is TGTGCCTGGGTGGGGGCAGGTAGTAAAAACATTCAGTACTTC. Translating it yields CAWVGAGSKNIQYF.